These 23 T cell receptor beta chains were all obtained from the same sample, sequenced in a study of blood T cell repertoires in COVID-19. The repertoire was sequenced with immunoSEQ multiplex PCR; TCRdb's copy has only in-frame clones and lacks some. The sample holds some 460,000 clones; nearly 90% are singletons and the top ten take approximately 2%. The sample was PBMCs or T cells enriched from blood (not recorded which). All receptors derive from a woman between 18 and 30 years old with acute COVID-19.

This chain connects TRBV5-1 to TRBJ2-1; D may be TRBD1 (5 bases). Germline values: CDR1 SGHRS, CDR2 YFSETQ. The CDR3 spans 18 residues. V shed 4 bases and J shed 4 bases, with 24 bases lying between them. The CDR3 DNA reads as TGCGCCAGCAGCCCCCAGGGTGATTACCTAATGTCTTACAATGAGCAGTTCTTC. Protein: CASSPQGDYLMSYNEQFF. Supplemented by reference TRBV5-1 and TRBJ2-1, the full variable domain reads KAGVTQTPRYLIKTRGQQVTLSCSPISGHRSVSWYQQTPGQGLQFLFEYFSETQRNKGNFPGRFSGRQFSNSRSEMNVSTLELGDSALYLCASSPQGDYLMSYNEQFFGPGTRLTVL.

V is TRBV18 and J is TRBJ1-5, with D possibly being TRBD1 (6 bases). The germline V and J ends were trimmed by 5 bases and 3 bases, with 11 bases remaining between them. Germline CDR1 reads KGHSH; CDR2 reads LQKENI. The CDR3 is 14 amino acids. The CDR3 spells CASSTTGSNQPQHF. In DNA form, the CDR3 reads TGTGCCAGCTCAACGACAGGATCCAATCAGCCCCAGCATTTT.

This chain uses TRBV9 with TRBJ2-7; D is perhaps TRBD1 (6 bases). Trimming took 3 bases from V and 5 from J, leaving 24 bases between them. Per germline, CDR1 SGDLS and CDR2 YYNGEE. The CDR3 length is 17 residues. CDR3 region: CASSAPPRSRGTNEQYF. The CDR3 region has the DNA TGTGCCAGCAGCGCCCCCCCCCGCTCGAGGGGGACCAACGAGCAGTACTTC.

This clone was recorded a few times. The chain uses TRBV19 and TRBJ1-4, with unresolved D. The CDR3 has 14 amino acids. V gave up 7 bases and J gave up 0 bases, with 9 bases separating them. Germline CDR1 reads LNHDA; CDR2 reads SQIVND (reference sequence). This CDR3 reads CASTTVATNEKLFF. Written as DNA, the CDR3 is TGTGCCAGTACCACAGTAGCAACTAATGAAAAACTGTTTTTT.

The V call is TRBV5-1, the J call TRBJ1-1; TRBD1 aligns across 7 bases. This CDR3 is 14 amino acids long. Germline CDR1 SGHRS, CDR2 YFSETQ. The V segment lost 4 bases and the J segment 6 bases; nucleotides outside the gene matches: 9. CDR3: CASSPPGQLAEAFF. CDR3 in DNA: TGCGCCAGCAGCCCACCGGGACAGTTGGCTGAAGCTTTCTTT. Supplemented by reference TRBV5-1 and TRBJ1-1, the full variable domain reads KAGVTQTPRYLIKTRGQQVTLSCSPISGHRSVSWYQQTPGQGLQFLFEYFSETQRNKGNFPGRFSGRQFSNSRSEMNVSTLELGDSALYLCASSPPGQLAEAFFGQGTRLTVV.

In this sample, this clone turned up once. V and J are TRBV15 and TRBJ2-5, with D perhaps matching TRBD1 (6 bases). Germline V gene data show CDR1 as LNHNV and CDR2 as YYDKDF (reference sequence). CDR3 length: 17 amino acids. Trimming took 0 bases from V and 2 from J, leaving 16 bases between them. The CDR3 sequence: CATSRDQGSDRQETQYF. In nucleotides, the CDR3 is TGTGCCACCAGCAGAGATCAGGGGTCAGACAGACAAGAGACCCAGTACTTC.

The V gene is TRBV18, the J gene TRBJ2-2; 7 nucleotides align to TRBD1. Germline CDR1 and CDR2: KGHSH and LQKENI. V shed 0 bases, J shed 4 bases, and the junction held 8 bases outside the gene matches. The CDR3 sequence is 17 residues long. CDR3 in DNA: TGTGCCAGCTCACCACCGAATCGGGACAGACGCACCGGGGAGCTGTTTTTT. Its protein product is CASSPPNRDRRTGELFF.

The rearrangement links TRBV7-6 to TRBJ2-5, with unresolved D. The CDR3 spans 13 residues. V dropped 5 bases and J dropped 3 bases, with 10 bases sitting between them. Per germline, CDR1 SGHVS and CDR2 FNYEAQ. The chain's CDR3 is CASSPPEEETQYF. The CDR3 region has the DNA TGTGCCAGCAGCCCCCCAGAGGAAGAGACCCAGTACTTC. Using reference TRBV7-6 and TRBJ2-5 for the parts outside the CDR3, the full variable domain is GAGVSQSPRYKVTKRGQDVALRCDPISGHVSLYWYRQALGQGPEFLTYFNYEAQQDKSGLPNDRFSAERPEGSISTLTIQRTEQRDSAMYRCASSPPEEETQYFGPGTRLLVL.

The V and J genes are TRBV6-2 or TRBV6-3 and TRBJ2-7; the match to TRBD1 covers 7 bases. With 5 bases clipped from V and 2 bases from J, the junction kept 9 bases outside the gene matches. Per the germline V gene, CDR1 is MNHEY and CDR2 is SVGEGT. The CDR3 has 15 amino acids. The CDR3 bases are TGTGCCAGCAGTAGAACCGGGACAGCAACCTACGAGCAGTACTTC. Amino acids: CASSRTGTATYEQYF.

The J gene is TRBJ2-5, the V gene TRBV2; D unclear. The CDR3 length is 14 residues. The ends were cut back, 6 bases at V and 5 bases at J, with 16 bases in the middle. CDR1 is SNHLY, CDR2 FYNNEI, per germline. CDR3 nucleotides: TGTGCCAGCAGCCCGGGTTCCTTTGCGGAGACCCAGTACTTC. This translates into CASSPGSFAETQYF.

About this clone: The same CDR3 is also encoded by other DNA sequences in this sample. The chain couples TRBV12-5 to TRBJ2-1, with unresolved D. Germline CDR1 is LGHNT and CDR2 is FRNRAP. The CDR3 loop spans 15 amino acids. Trimming stripped 0 bases from V and 3 bases from J, with 9 bases between. The CDR3, as DNA: TGTGCTAGTGGTTTGGTAGCTTCGGGCTACAATGAGCAGTTCTTC. This translates into CASGLVASGYNEQFF.

The chain combines TRBV3-1 (or the pseudogene TRBV3-2) with TRBJ1-2; no clear D gene. Germline CDR1 and CDR2: LGHDT and YNNKEL (reference sequence). CDR3 size: 16 residues. Trimming removed 0 bases from V and 4 bases from J, with 15 bases in between. The CDR3: CASSQDRRLYGYGYTF. The DNA for the CDR3 is TGTGCCAGCAGCCAAGATCGTCGACTGTACGGCTATGGCTACACCTTC.

This clone has just a few counts. This sequence joins TRBV14 and TRBJ2-1, with 15 bases fitting TRBD2. The germline gives CDR1 SGHDN, CDR2 FVKESK. With 6 bases clipped from V and 2 bases from J, the junction kept 5 bases outside the gene matches. The CDR3 extends over 17 amino acids. CDR3 amino acids: CASSGLAGGHPYNEQFF. CDR3 coding DNA: TGTGCCAGCAGTGGACTAGCGGGGGGGCACCCCTACAATGAGCAGTTCTTC.

CDR3 loop: CASSDRERTEAFF. In DNA form, the CDR3 reads TGCGCCAGCAGCGACAGGGAAAGGACTGAAGCTTTCTTT. V and J are TRBV4-1 and TRBJ1-1; 7 bases align to TRBD1. This CDR3 has 13 residues. After removal of 5 bases from V and 5 bases from J, the junction contained 5 bases not matched to a gene. The germline gives CDR1 MGHRA, CDR2 YSYEKL.

The sample holds one count of this clone. The rearrangement joins TRBV4-2 to TRBJ1-3; unclear D gene. Trimming left V 1 base short and J 2 bases short, with 12 bases between. The CDR3 sequence is 16 residues long. From germline, CDR1 is LGHNA and CDR2 YNFKEQ. The CDR3 DNA reads as TGTGCCAGCAGCCAAGGACTCGACGCAGCTGGAAACACCATATATTTT. This encodes CASSQGLDAAGNTIYF.

The chain recombines TRBV28 with TRBJ1-4, with a tentative D call TRBD1 (6 bases). V was pared by 2 bases and J by 4 bases, with 11 bases between. The CDR3 runs to 15 residues. CDR1 and CDR2 (germline): MDHEN, SYDVKM. The CDR3 sequence: CASSLPDSLNEKLFF. The CDR3 nucleotides read TGTGCCAGCAGTTTACCGGACAGTCTTAATGAAAAACTGTTTTTT.

This rearrangement joins TRBV7-9 to TRBJ1-1, with 7 nucleotides matching TRBD1. After removal of 4 bases from V and 4 bases from J, the junction contained 9 bases not matched to a gene. CDR3 length: 15 amino acids. CDR1 and CDR2 from the germline V gene are SEHNR and FQNEAQ (reference sequence). CDR3 amino acids: CASSSREGAITEAFF. For the CDR3, the DNA is TGTGCCAGCAGCTCCAGAGAGGGGGCGATCACTGAAGCTTTCTTT. Full variable domain (rest looked up from reference TRBV7-9 and TRBJ1-1): DTGVSQNPRHKITKRGQNVTFRCDPISEHNRLYWYRQTLGQGPEFLTYFQNEAQLEKSRLLSDRFSAERPKGSFSTLEIQRTEQGDSAMYLCASSSREGAITEAFFGQGTRLTVV.

The chain combines TRBV9 with TRBJ1-3; D not certain. Germline loops: CDR1 SGDLS, CDR2 YYNGEE. Trimming removed 0 bases from V and 2 bases from J, with 12 bases in between. This CDR3 region has 16 residues. CDR3 region: CASSVGTERTGNTIYF. CDR3 DNA sequence: TGTGCCAGCAGCGTAGGAACAGAAAGGACTGGAAACACCATATATTTT.

The chain employs TRBV24-1 and TRBJ2-1, with unresolved D. CDR1 and CDR2 from the germline V gene are KGHDR and SFDVKD. V lost 1 base to trimming and J lost 5 bases, with 5 bases between them. The CDR3 covers 13 residues. In DNA form, the CDR3 reads TGTGCCACCAGTGATTTCCCAGACAATGAGCAGTTCTTC. Protein product: CATSDFPDNEQFF.

The V call is TRBV5-4, the J call TRBJ2-1, with unresolved D. CDR1 SGHNT and CDR2 YYREEE come from the germline V gene (reference sequence). The CDR3 length is 14 residues. Trimming removed 4 bases from V and 1 base from J, with 9 bases in between. CDR3 in amino acids: CASSLTNSYNEQFF. The CDR3 DNA reads as TGTGCCAGCAGCCTGACAAATTCCTACAATGAGCAGTTCTTC.

The J gene is TRBJ2-2, the V gene TRBV28; D might be TRBD2 (7 bases). This CDR3 contains 16 residues. CDR1 is MDHEN, CDR2 SYDVKM, per germline. Trimming stripped 10 bases from V and 7 bases from J, with 25 bases between. In nucleotides, the CDR3 is TGTGCCACCTCATCGACCCCGGGGGGCCTTATCGGGGAGCTGTTTTTT. Translating it yields CATSSTPGGLIGELFF.

The rearrangement joins TRBV9 to TRBJ2-7; possibly TRBD2 for D (5 bases). The germline V and J ends were trimmed by 3 bases and 3 bases, with 10 bases remaining between them. This CDR3 comprises 13 residues. The germline CDR1 and CDR2 sequences are SGDLS and YYNGEE. CDR3 protein: CASSASGNYEQYF. CDR3 nucleotides: TGTGCCAGCAGCGCGAGCGGAAACTACGAGCAGTACTTC. The full variable domain, with the rest looked up from reference TRBV9 and TRBJ2-7, is DSGVTQTPKHLITATGQRVTLRCSPRSGDLSVYWYQQSLDQGLQFLIQYYNGEERAKGNILERFSAQQFPDLHSELNLSSLELGDSALYFCASSASGNYEQYFGPGTRLTVT.

The J gene is TRBJ1-3, the V gene TRBV19, with 7 nucleotides matching TRBD1. The CDR3 runs 17 residues. Trimming took 4 bases from V and 0 from J; bases not matched to a gene: 9. Germline CDR1 and CDR2: LNHDA and SQIVND (reference sequence). The CDR3 DNA reads TGTGCCAGTAGTACTCGGGGACAGACCCTCTCTGGAAACACCATATATTTT. Translation gives CASSTRGQTLSGNTIYF.